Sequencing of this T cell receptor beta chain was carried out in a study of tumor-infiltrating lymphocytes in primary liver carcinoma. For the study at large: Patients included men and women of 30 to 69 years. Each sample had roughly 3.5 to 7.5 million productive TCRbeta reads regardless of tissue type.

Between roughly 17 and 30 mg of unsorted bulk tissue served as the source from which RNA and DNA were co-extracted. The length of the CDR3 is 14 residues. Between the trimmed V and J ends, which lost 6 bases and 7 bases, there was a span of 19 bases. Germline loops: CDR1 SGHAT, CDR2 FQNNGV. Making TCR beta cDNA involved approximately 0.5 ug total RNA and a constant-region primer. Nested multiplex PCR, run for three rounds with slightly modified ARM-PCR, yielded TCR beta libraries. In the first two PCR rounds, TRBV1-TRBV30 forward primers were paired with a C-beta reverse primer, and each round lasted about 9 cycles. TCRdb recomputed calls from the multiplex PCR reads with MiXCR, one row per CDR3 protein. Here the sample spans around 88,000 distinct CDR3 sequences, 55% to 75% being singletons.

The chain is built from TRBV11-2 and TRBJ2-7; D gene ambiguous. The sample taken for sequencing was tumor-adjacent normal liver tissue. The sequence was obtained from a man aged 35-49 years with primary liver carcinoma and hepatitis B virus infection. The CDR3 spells CASSLTDTAFEQYF. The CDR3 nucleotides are TGTGCCAGCAGTTTAACTGACACTGCCTTTGAGCAGTACTTC.